Included here is one T cell receptor beta chain sequence, with context. TCRdb redid the calling of the RT-PCR reads with MiXCR, one entry per CDR3 protein. The sample has about 960,000 distinct CDR3 sequences; over 15% are singletons. This sample is part of a study of patients and donors after allogeneic stem cell transplantation. This CDR3 contains 16 residues. V dropped 4 bases and J dropped 6 bases, with 21 bases sitting between them. The rearrangement joins TRBV12-3 or TRBV12-4 to TRBJ1-1; D might be TRBD1 (6 bases). The source material was blood, either unsorted or a sorted T cell fraction (not recorded which). This TCR was sampled from a human donor who was either an allogeneic HSCT recipient or a stem cell or donor lymphocyte infusion donor (not recorded which). It is not recorded whose cells these are; they may come from a transplant donor. The CDR3 loop is CASSSDSSGRRAEAFF. Here the CDR3 DNA reads TGTGCCAGCAGTTCGGACAGTAGTGGAAGAAGGGCTGAAGCTTTCTTT.